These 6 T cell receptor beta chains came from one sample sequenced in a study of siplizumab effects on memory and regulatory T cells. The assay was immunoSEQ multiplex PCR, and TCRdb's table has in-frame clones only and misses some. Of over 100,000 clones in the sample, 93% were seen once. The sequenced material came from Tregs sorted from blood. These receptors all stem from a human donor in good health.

CDR3 DNA: TGCAGCGCATCAACAGGGTGGAATACTGAAGCTTTCTTT. The encoded protein is CSASTGWNTEAFF. J is TRBJ1-1 and V is TRBV29-1; a possible D gene is TRBD1 (6 bases). The V gene lost 7 bases and the J gene lost 5 bases, with 17 bases spanning the gap. This CDR3 has 13 amino acids. The germline gives CDR1 SQVTM, CDR2 ANQGSEA. Full variable domain (rest looked up from reference TRBV29-1 and TRBJ1-1): SAVISQKPSRDICQRGTSLTIQCQVDSQVTMMFWYRQQPGQSLTLIATANQGSEATYESGFVIDKFPISRPNLTFSTLTVSNMSPEDSSIYLCSASTGWNTEAFFGQGTRLTVV.

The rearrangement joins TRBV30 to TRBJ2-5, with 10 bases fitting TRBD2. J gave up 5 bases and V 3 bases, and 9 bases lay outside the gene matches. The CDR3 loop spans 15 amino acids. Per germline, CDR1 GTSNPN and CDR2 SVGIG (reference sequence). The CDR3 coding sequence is TGTGCCTGGAGACCCCTAGCGGGAGTTCGGGAGACCCAGTACTTC. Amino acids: CAWRPLAGVRETQYF.

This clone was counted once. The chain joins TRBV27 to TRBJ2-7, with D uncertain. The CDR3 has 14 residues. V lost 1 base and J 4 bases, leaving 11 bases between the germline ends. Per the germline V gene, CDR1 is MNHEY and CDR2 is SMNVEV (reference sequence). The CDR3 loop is CASSLFPTSYEQYF. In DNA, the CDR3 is TGTGCCAGCAGTTTATTTCCGACATCTTACGAGCAGTACTTC.

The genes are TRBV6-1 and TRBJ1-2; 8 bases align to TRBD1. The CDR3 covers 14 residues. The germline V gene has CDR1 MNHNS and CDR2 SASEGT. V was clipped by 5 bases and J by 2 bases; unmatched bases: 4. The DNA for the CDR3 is TGTGCCAGCAGTTGGGACAGGCAAAACTATGGCTACACCTTC. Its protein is CASSWDRQNYGYTF.

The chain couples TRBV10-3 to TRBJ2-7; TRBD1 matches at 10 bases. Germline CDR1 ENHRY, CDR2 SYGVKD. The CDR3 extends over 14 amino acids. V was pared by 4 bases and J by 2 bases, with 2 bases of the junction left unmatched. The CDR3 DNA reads TGTGCCATCAGTGTCGGACAGGGGGCCTACGAGCAGTACTTC. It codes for CAISVGQGAYEQYF.

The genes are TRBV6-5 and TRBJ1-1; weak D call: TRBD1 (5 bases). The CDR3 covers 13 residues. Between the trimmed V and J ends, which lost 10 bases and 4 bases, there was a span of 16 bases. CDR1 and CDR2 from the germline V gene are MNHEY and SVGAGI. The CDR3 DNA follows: TGTGCCACCTATCGAATAGGGGTCACTGAAGCTTTCTTT. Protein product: CATYRIGVTEAFF.